This T cell receptor (beta chain) was profiled in a study of cytomegalovirus exposure and HLA in healthy donors (TCRdb year 2017). In terms of the full investigation: In an earlier analysis of approximately 640 of the donors, 250 to 300 Gb of sequence data and 90 million to 130 million unique TCR beta sequences from approximately 180 million T cells were reported. The study profiled the T cell repertoires of fewer than 850 subjects by immunosequencing and related them to cytomegalovirus serostatus. Every discovery cohort repertoire had been produced on one sequencing platform. To predict cytomegalovirus infection status, the study brought together high-throughput TCR immunosequencing, statistical association of individual TCRs with disease status, and machine learning. The later analysis used no new phenotypic data to find candidate immune exposures, relying instead on TCR beta sequences and their occurrence across donors. Donor age, sex, ethnicity and CMV serostatus were compiled together with the repertoire data. Typing coverage varied by locus: roughly 620-640 donors for A, B, C, DRB1 and DQB1; more than 500 for DQA1; approximately 570 for DPA1; roughly 470 for DPB1. HLA typing included class I and class II loci at four-digit resolution. An early release covering about 600 HLA-typed donors comprised 300 to 350 gigabases of sequencing data and roughly 85 million unique TCR sequences. Four or five DR-DQ haplotypes were handled as single units for association and clustering because linkage in the cohort was strong. Of the 300 to 500 genotyped donors, 65% to 90% were placed in the genetic ancestry cluster associated with self-reported Caucasian donors. Across some 400 genotyped donors of the cohort, an average of about 240,000 unique TCR beta nucleotide sequences per donor were sequenced, and roughly 17% of those sequences were non-productive. In addition to the first cohort of 500 to 850 subjects, a separate validation cohort of 130 or so different subjects was used. A later genetic analysis used genome-wide SNP genotypes for about 65% of the roughly 670 donors, treating that subset as a discovery cohort. In an earlier analysis of more than 550 of the donors, high-throughput TCR beta sequencing was used to judge whether each TCR beta V gene segment behaved as functional or pseudogenic. A later analysis re-examined previously published TCR beta repertoires from more than 600 donors and added high-resolution HLA genotyping to investigate patterns of TCR occurrence. The study aimed to test whether signatures of past pathogen exposure could be identified by cataloging public T cell receptors. Overall study outcomes, separate from this receptor: According to a later genetic analysis, donors in an Asian-associated ancestry cluster had fewer N-insertions in productive TCRs than the roughly 700-donor mean. In a later analysis, most CMV-associated TCR beta chains were found to appear HLA-restricted, with HLA associations seemingly driven largely by CMV exposure. While some public TCRs were present in many individuals, most TCR sequences turned up only very rarely across donors. Because HLA typing was missing for some donors at each locus, association tests included only the typed subset. The sequencing pipeline was judged likely to have produced a cluster of highly shared sequence variants as a technical artifact. Because counts were too low, around 18 rarely observed V segments, including chromosome 9 orphons, were left out of the earlier analysis of roughly 600 of the donors. An association between a missense DCLRE1C variant and V-gene and J-gene trimming of TCR beta chains was found in a later genetic analysis and replicated in an independent cohort. Because the 87-base-pair reads could not distinguish some IMGT-functional V segments, including TRBV6-2 and TRBV6-3, those segments were excluded. The classifier was reported to diagnose cytomegalovirus status with high specificity and sensitivity in both the original cohort and the validation cohort. Roughly uniform sequencing depth across donors was assumed in presence/absence analyses, although this assumption may not hold. For the cohort, immune exposure information was limited to CMV serostatus. In a later analysis, several top co-occurrence clusters were reported to appear linked to parvovirus B19, influenza, CMV and Epstein-Barr virus. In an earlier analysis of several hundred of the donors, most TCR beta V segments were observed in productive rearrangements about 87% or about 30% of the time, broadly matching IMGT annotations. When HLA alleles, especially DR and DQ, strongly co-occurred, TCR associations were difficult to assign to individual alleles. A later analysis found that HLA-associated TCR beta chains were more clonally expanded and had lower generation probabilities than equally common non-associated chains. In a later analysis, around 17,000 TCR beta sequences were associated with specific HLA alleles at a false discovery rate of 0.05. A further reported finding was that TCR beta sequences accurately predicted the HLA-A and HLA-B alleles for most subjects in the first cohort. In the study, roughly 160 TCR beta chains were listed as associated with cytomegalovirus. The authors suggested that the approach could potentially be generalized to other disease states and immunological phenotypes. A few of the identified cytomegalovirus-associated TCR beta chains were confirmed in vitro to be specific for cytomegalovirus antigens. In a later analysis, the rate of TCR association differed among HLA loci, with DRB1 alleles having the most associated TCRs and HLA-C alleles having the fewest. The cohort was sequenced for TCR beta chains only, and without alpha or paired-chain data the features that could be detected were limited. Correlated functional status among segregating V segments might be attributable to linkage disequilibrium, but an unknown experimental factor could not be ruled out.

V gives up 6 bases and J gives up 4 bases, and the segment between their germline ends measures 16 bases. Sequences MNHNY (CDR1) and SVGAGI (CDR2) are obtained from the germline V gene (reference sequence). The CDR3 covers 15 residues, taking in both the cysteine and the phenylalanine. The kept DNA is CDR3 alone, 45 bases in frame from the first base. A few counts support this clone. Its specific antigen is unknown. Nothing much larger sits one base from this clone, and base qualities are not available. The cohort comprised hundreds of healthy bone marrow donors. At the time of sampling, every cohort member was nominally healthy, though immune exposures that went unrecorded were likely present. The donor tested CMV seropositive, placing the donor among the roughly 300 seropositive members of the cohort. A peripheral blood sample was provided by each donor, and peripheral blood mononuclear cells were used for TCR beta sequencing. Genomic DNA extraction from the blood cell samples was performed with the Qiagen DNeasy Blood Extraction Kit.

Libraries were built with the immunoSEQ multiplex PCR assay. The multiplex PCR relied on a mix of 60 forward primers for TCR Vbeta segments and 13 reverse primers for TCR Jbeta segments. The CDR3 region of rearranged TCR beta genes was amplified from genomic DNA by a multiplex PCR assay. On the Illumina HiSeq System, the amplified TCR beta libraries were sequenced as 87-base-pair reads. On the study's bioinformatics: In a later analysis, tens of millions of unique TCR beta chains were counted across the roughly 700 repertoires, and approximately 11 million of these chains were shared by at least two donors. A nearest-neighbor algorithm error-corrected the raw reads and collapsed the reads into unique sequences, merging closely related sequences to remove PCR and sequencing errors. To assign V, D and J gene segments, CDR3 sequences were aligned to IMGT reference sequences. For a sequence to be retained, at least a six-nucleotide match to both a V gene segment and a J gene segment was required. Rearrangements were classified as productive when the CDR3 lacked stop codons and remained in frame with V and J, and all other rearrangements were classified as non-productive. CDR3 was defined by IMGT convention, running from the second conserved V-encoded cysteine to the conserved J-encoded phenylalanine. The earlier analysis of 500 to 600 of the donors excluded sequences that lacked an unambiguous match to a single V gene segment. In an earlier analysis of 587 of the donors, V segments were called functional above 56.7% productive rearrangements and were called segregating when the between-donor standard deviation exceeded 5%. To diagnose cytomegalovirus status from the catalog of TCR beta chain sequences, a statistical classification framework was built. V and J gene assignment, in a later analysis, came from comparing TCR nucleotide sequences with IMGT/GENE-DB human TR gene sequences. The TCRdist pipeline was used in a later analysis to assign CDR3 sequences and most-parsimonious VDJ recombination scenarios. In a later analysis, each TCR beta chain was defined by its CDR3 amino acid sequence together with its V-gene family, and reads lacking a unique V-gene family were excluded. A later analysis removed roughly 590 highly shared, low-generation-probability nucleotide sequences to deal with suspected cross-contamination and a sequencing artifact. For each public chain, a later analysis derived a clonal expansion index from normalized ranks of inferred template counts within each repertoire. Generation probabilities in a later analysis came from a VDJ recombination model fitted to out-of-frame rearrangements, and those results were checked against IGoR. In a later analysis, hypergeometric tests were used to score TCR-TCR, TCR-HLA and TCR-CMV co-occurrence, with a repertoire-size bias correction applied to TCR pairs. A later analysis estimated false discovery rates by permuting HLA or CMV assignments 20 times. In a later analysis, co-occurring TCRs were grouped with DBSCAN, and TCRdist sequence similarity was added when clustering was performed within HLA-allele-positive subsets. For co-occurrence clustering, repertoires with fewer than 30,000 or more than 120,000 public chains were excluded, along with several repertoires with anomalous nucleotide sharing. TCRdb mirrors the immuneACCESS table, restricted to in-frame sequences. Some clones are absent from its copies; in checked studies, under half trace to an unresolved V gene, and the reason for the others is unknown. V and J calls and clone size follow that table, whereas D and trimming were derived from the DNA. Across this sample there are approximately 89,000 clones, with about 76% seen only once. The ten largest clonotypes hold about 9.4% of the sample.

Source material: PBMCs. The source of this sequence is a man aged 25-40 years in good health and CMV-seropositive. The sequence links TRBV6-6 to TRBJ1-5; a tentative D match to TRBD1 spans 5 bases. The CDR3 loop reads CASSPPGTENQPQHF. The DNA is as follows: TGTGCCAGCAGCCCTCCCGGGACTGAAAATCAGCCCCAGCATTTT.